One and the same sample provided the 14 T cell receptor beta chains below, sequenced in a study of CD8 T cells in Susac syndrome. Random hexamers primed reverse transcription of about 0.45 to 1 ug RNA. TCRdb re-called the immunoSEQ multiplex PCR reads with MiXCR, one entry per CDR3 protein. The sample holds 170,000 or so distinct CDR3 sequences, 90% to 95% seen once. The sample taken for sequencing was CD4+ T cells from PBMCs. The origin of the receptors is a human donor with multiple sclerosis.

The CDR3 here is CASSPSSFTEAFF. The CDR3, as DNA: TGTGCCAGCTCACCAAGTAGCTTCACTGAAGCTTTCTTT. The rearrangement uses TRBV18 and TRBJ1-1; the D is unclear. V lost 2 bases, J lost 4 bases, and 8 bases lay in between. Germline values: CDR1 KGHSH, CDR2 LQKENI. CDR3 length: 13 amino acids.

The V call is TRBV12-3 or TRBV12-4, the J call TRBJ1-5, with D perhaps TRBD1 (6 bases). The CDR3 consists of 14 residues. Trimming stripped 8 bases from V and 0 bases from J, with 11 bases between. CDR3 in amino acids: CASGRGYSNQPQHF. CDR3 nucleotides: TGTGCCAGCGGAAGGGGGTATAGCAATCAGCCCCAGCATTTT.

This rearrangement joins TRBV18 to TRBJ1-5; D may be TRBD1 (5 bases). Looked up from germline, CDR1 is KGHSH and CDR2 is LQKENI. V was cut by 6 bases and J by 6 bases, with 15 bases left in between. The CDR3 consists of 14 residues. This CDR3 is CASSPTEGGQPQHF. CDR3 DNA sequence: TGTGCCAGCTCCCCGACAGAGGGTGGTCAGCCCCAGCATTTT.

In DNA, the CDR3 is TGTGCCAGCAGAGGGACAGAGAACACTGAAGCTTTCTTT. Residues: CASRGTENTEAFF. The J gene is TRBJ1-1, the V gene TRBV6-2 or TRBV6-3; TRBD1 matches 7 bases. This CDR3 has 13 amino acids. Germline assignment: CDR1 MNHEY and CDR2 SVGEGT. The V segment lost 6 bases and the J segment 1 base; nucleotides outside the gene matches: 2.

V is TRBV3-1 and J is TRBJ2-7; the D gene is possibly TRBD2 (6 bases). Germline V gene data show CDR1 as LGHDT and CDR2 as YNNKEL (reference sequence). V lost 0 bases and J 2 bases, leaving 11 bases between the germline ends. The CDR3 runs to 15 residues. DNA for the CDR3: TGTGCCAGCAGCCAAGAGTTCGGGGGACCCTACGAGCAGTACTTC. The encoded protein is CASSQEFGGPYEQYF.

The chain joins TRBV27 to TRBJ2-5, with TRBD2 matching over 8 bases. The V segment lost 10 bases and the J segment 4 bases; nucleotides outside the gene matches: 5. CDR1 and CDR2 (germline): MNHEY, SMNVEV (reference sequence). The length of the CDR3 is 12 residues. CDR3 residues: CAIPGGRETQYF. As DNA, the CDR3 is TGTGCCATCCCGGGGGGGAGAGAGACCCAGTACTTC.

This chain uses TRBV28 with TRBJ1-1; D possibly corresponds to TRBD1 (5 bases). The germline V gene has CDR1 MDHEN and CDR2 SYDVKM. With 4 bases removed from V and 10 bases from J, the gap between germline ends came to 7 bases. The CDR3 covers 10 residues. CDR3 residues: CASSSGGAFF. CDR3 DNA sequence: TGTGCCAGCAGTTCGGGGGGAGCTTTCTTT. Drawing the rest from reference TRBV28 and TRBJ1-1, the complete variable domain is DVKVTQSSRYLVKRTGEKVFLECVQDMDHENMFWYRQDPGLGLRLIYFSYDVKMKEKGDIPEGYSVSREKKERFSLILESASTNQTSMYLCASSSGGAFFGQGTRLTVV.

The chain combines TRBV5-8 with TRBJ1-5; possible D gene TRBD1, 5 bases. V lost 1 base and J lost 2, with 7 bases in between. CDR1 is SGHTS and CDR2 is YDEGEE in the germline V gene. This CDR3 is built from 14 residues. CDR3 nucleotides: TGTGCCAGCAGCTTGATGGGGGGCAATCAGCCCCAGCATTTT. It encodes CASSLMGGNQPQHF.

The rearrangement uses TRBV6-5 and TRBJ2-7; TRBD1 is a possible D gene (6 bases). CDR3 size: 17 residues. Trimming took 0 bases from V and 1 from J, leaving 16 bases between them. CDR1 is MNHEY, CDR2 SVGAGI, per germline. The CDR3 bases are TGTGCCAGCAGTTACTCCTCATCCCTTCAGGGGTCCTACGAGCAGTACTTC. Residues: CASSYSSSLQGSYEQYF.

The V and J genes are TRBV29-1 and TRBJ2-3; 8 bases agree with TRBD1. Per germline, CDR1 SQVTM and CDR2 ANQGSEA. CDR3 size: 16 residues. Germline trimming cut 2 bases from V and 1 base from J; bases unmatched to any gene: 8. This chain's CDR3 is CSVEKYRGKGTDTQYF. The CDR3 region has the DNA TGCAGCGTTGAAAAATACAGGGGGAAAGGCACAGATACGCAGTATTTT.

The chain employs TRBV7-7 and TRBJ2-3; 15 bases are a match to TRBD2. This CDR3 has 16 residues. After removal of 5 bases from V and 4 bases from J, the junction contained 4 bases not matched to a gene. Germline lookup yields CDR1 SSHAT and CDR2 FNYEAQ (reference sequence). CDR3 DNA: TGTGCCAGCAGCGTGGGACTAGCGGGAGGCGCAGATACGCAGTATTTT. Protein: CASSVGLAGGADTQYF.

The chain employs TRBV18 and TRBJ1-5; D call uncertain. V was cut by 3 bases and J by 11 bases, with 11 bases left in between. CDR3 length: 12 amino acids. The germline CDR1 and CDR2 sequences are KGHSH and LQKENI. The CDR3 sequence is CASSPNTETQHF. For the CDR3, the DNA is TGTGCCAGCTCACCGAACACGGAGACCCAGCATTTT.

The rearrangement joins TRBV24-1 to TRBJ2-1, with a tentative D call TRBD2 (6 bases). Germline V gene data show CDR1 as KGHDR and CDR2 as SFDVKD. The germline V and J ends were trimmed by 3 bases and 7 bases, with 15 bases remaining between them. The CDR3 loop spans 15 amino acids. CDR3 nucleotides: TGTGCCACCAGTGATCCGGGAGAACTGAGAAATGAGCAGTTCTTC. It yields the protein CATSDPGELRNEQFF.

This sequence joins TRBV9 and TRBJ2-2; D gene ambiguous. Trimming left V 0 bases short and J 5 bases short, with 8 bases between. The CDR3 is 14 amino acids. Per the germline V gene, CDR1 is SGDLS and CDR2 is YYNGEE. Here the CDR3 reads CASSVAVMTGELFF. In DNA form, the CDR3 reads TGTGCCAGCAGCGTAGCGGTGATGACCGGGGAGCTGTTTTTT.